This passage covers 32 T cell receptor beta chains from one sample sequenced in a study of cytomegalovirus exposure and HLA in healthy donors. Use of 60 Vbeta and 13 Jbeta primers characterized the PCR. Repertoires were generated with immunoSEQ multiplex PCR, while TCRdb's copy carries only in-frame clones and drops some. The sample lists tens of thousands of clones; around three quarters were seen once. Sequenced sample: PBMCs. Receptor source: a woman aged 35 to 49 in good health and CMV-seropositive.

The V call is TRBV7-2, the J call TRBJ1-3; the D is unclear. Germline values: CDR1 SGHTA, CDR2 FQGNSA. Trimming cost V 0 bases and J 1 base, with 10 bases left between them. This CDR3 is 16 amino acids long. DNA of the CDR3: TGTGCCAGCAGCTTAGCGCGGAGGGCTTCTGGAAACACCATATATTTT. It specifies CASSLARRASGNTIYF.

V usage is TRBV28 and J usage is TRBJ2-7; D is possibly TRBD2 (5 bases). V shed 7 bases and J shed 3 bases, with 10 bases lying between them. The length of the CDR3 is 12 residues. Germline CDR1 MDHEN, CDR2 SYDVKM. The CDR3 spells CASTSGSYEQYF. The CDR3 DNA reads as TGTGCCAGCACCTCGGGAAGCTACGAGCAGTACTTC.

The chain has TRBV29-1 and TRBJ2-7, with a weak D call TRBD1 (5 bases). V lost 5 bases and J 0 bases, leaving 20 bases between the germline ends. CDR1 SQVTM and CDR2 ANQGSEA come from the germline V gene. This CDR3 contains 16 residues. The CDR3 reads CSVMGSAFQGSYEQYF. As DNA, the CDR3 is TGCAGCGTTATGGGCAGTGCCTTCCAGGGCTCCTACGAGCAGTACTTC.

The gene calls are TRBV7-8 and TRBJ2-5; 10 bases match TRBD1. Germline values: CDR1 SGHVS, CDR2 FQNEAQ. V shed 4 bases and J 3 bases; nucleotides not matched to a gene: 8. The CDR3 is 16 residues long. In DNA, the CDR3 is TGTGCCAGCAGCTCGGGGGACAGGGGATGGGAAGAGACCCAGTACTTC. It is translated as CASSSGDRGWEETQYF.

The V and J genes are TRBV28 and TRBJ2-7; the match to TRBD1 covers 8 bases. V shed 7 bases, J shed 0 bases, and the junction held 8 bases outside the gene matches. The CDR3 length is 15 residues. Germline CDR1 reads MDHEN; CDR2 reads SYDVKM. This CDR3 reads CASKTTGVSSYEQYF. CDR3 DNA sequence: TGTGCCAGCAAAACGACAGGGGTAAGCTCCTACGAGCAGTACTTC.

The DNA for the CDR3 is TGTGCCAGCAGCCGGGGGACTAGCCCAACAGCAGATACGCAGTATTTT. It codes for CASSRGTSPTADTQYF. This chain links TRBV27 with TRBJ2-3; 9 nucleotides line up with TRBD2. There are 16 residues in the CDR3. The J segment lost 4 bases and the V segment lost 6 bases, leaving 11 bases of the junction unmatched. The germline V gene encodes CDR1 MNHEY and CDR2 SMNVEV (reference sequence).

The rearrangement uses TRBV7-2 and TRBJ2-3; 9 bases align to TRBD2. With V trimmed by 5 bases and J by 4 bases, 10 bases remained unmatched. CDR1 is SGHTA, CDR2 FQGNSA, per germline. This CDR3 is built from 16 residues. CDR3 bases: TGTGCCAGCAGCCCGGATAGCGGGAGATCGGCAGATACGCAGTATTTT. Protein product: CASSPDSGRSADTQYF.

The genes are TRBV7-9 and TRBJ2-2; TRBD1 matches 10 bases. J was trimmed by 2 bases and V by 6 bases; bases with no gene match: 6. The germline V gene has CDR1 SEHNR and CDR2 FQNEAQ (reference sequence). The CDR3 sequence is 16 residues long. The CDR3 DNA follows: TGTGCCAGCAGTCTTCAGACAGGGGGCAACACCGGGGAGCTGTTTTTT. Protein product: CASSLQTGGNTGELFF.

There are a few counts of this clone. The V call is TRBV4-3, the J call TRBJ1-5; tentatively, D is TRBD1 (5 bases). The CDR3 spans 17 residues. In germline, CDR1 is LGHNA, CDR2 YSLEER. The V gene lost 0 bases and the J gene lost 4 bases, with 16 bases spanning the gap. CDR3 bases: TGCGCCAGCAGCCAAGATCTTGGGGGGGTTATAAATCAGCCCCAGCATTTT. The encoded protein is CASSQDLGGVINQPQHF.

The chain couples TRBV4-3 to TRBJ2-1; 11 positions match TRBD1. The CDR3 totals 17 residues. Germline V gene lookup returns CDR1 LGHNA and CDR2 YSLEER. With V trimmed by 3 bases and J by 4 bases, 8 bases remained unmatched. The DNA of the CDR3 is TGCGCCAGCAGCCATCAAAGCGGGGACAGGGGGTACAATGAGCAGTTCTTC. Translation gives CASSHQSGDRGYNEQFF.

This chain joins TRBV6-7 and TRBJ2-7, with TRBD2 identical over 8 bases. TRBV6-7 has ORF status, its function being uncertain. Unmatched junction bases numbered 9, after V lost 3 bases and J lost 5 bases. This CDR3 has 15 residues. CDR3 sequence (DNA): TGTGCCAGCAGTTATCCGGCGGGAGGTGTGGACGAGCAGTACTTC. Amino acids: CASSYPAGGVDEQYF.

This chain links TRBV7-2 with TRBJ1-5; D might be TRBD1 (6 bases). The CDR3 totals 17 residues. Germline V CDR1 and CDR2: SGHTA, FQGNSA. V was cut by 1 base and J by 2 bases, with 15 bases left in between. The CDR3 DNA is TGTGCCAGCAGCTTAGTAGGGTCCAGGGGCGGCAATCAGCCCCAGCATTTT. Translating gives CASSLVGSRGGNQPQHF.

The chain couples TRBV5-8 to TRBJ1-5, with TRBD1 matching 9 bases. Germline lookup yields CDR1 SGHTS and CDR2 YDEGEE. This CDR3 region has 17 residues. Unmatched junction bases numbered 7, after V lost 0 bases and J lost 3 bases. The DNA for the CDR3 is TGTGCCAGCAGCTTGGAGGGGGACAGGGCTTTCAATCAGCCCCAGCATTTT. Protein: CASSLEGDRAFNQPQHF. Combining the CDR3 with reference TRBV5-8 and TRBJ1-5 gives the whole variable domain EAGVTQSPTHLIKTRGQQATLRCSPISGHTSVYWYQQALGLGLQFLLWYDEGEERNRGNFPPRFSGRQFPNYSSELNVNALELEDSALYLCASSLEGDRAFNQPQHFGDGTRLSIL.

This clone has only a few counts. This rearrangement joins TRBV6-5 to TRBJ2-5, with 13 bases aligning to TRBD2. The CDR3 runs 14 residues. Per the germline V gene, CDR1 is MNHEY and CDR2 is SVGAGI. The J segment lost 4 bases and the V segment lost 6 bases, leaving 2 bases of the junction unmatched. The CDR3 region has the DNA TGTGCCAGCAGGGGACTAGCGGGAACAGAGACCCAGTACTTC. Translation: CASRGLAGTETQYF.

The J gene is TRBJ2-3, the V gene TRBV19; D remains unclear. The CDR3 extends over 12 amino acids. The germline gives CDR1 LNHDA, CDR2 SQIVND (reference sequence). The V end lost 10 bases, the J end lost 2 bases, and 10 bases lay between the germline ends. The CDR3 reads CATGTNTDTQYF. The CDR3 DNA follows: TGTGCCACCGGCACTAACACAGATACGCAGTATTTT.

The gene calls are TRBV5-8 and TRBJ1-1; no clear D. Trimming stripped 4 bases from V and 0 bases from J, with 7 bases between. Germline V gives CDR1 SGHTS, CDR2 YDEGEE. The CDR3 sequence is 13 residues long. The CDR3 DNA sequence: TGTGCCAGCAGCCTAACAGTGAACACTGAAGCTTTCTTT. The encoded protein is CASSLTVNTEAFF.

The CDR3 nucleotides read TGCGCCAGCAGCCCAGGGACAGGGCCGCCTAATGAAAAACTGTTTTTT. Its protein is CASSPGTGPPNEKLFF. The genes are TRBV5-1 and TRBJ1-4, with 9 bases aligning to TRBD1. The ends lost 4 bases at V and 3 bases at J; junction bases unmatched: 7. The CDR3 loop spans 16 amino acids. Germline CDR1 and CDR2: SGHRS and YFSETQ. Supplemented by reference TRBV5-1 and TRBJ1-4, the full variable domain reads KAGVTQTPRYLIKTRGQQVTLSCSPISGHRSVSWYQQTPGQGLQFLFEYFSETQRNKGNFPGRFSGRQFSNSRSEMNVSTLELGDSALYLCASSPGTGPPNEKLFFGSGTQLSVL.

This clone came up once. The chain has TRBV19 and TRBJ2-1; 13 nucleotides agree with TRBD2. Per the germline V gene, CDR1 is LNHDA and CDR2 is SQIVND (reference sequence). The CDR3 is made up of 18 amino acids. V trimming: 3 bases; J trimming: 0 bases; junction bases outside the gene matches: 5. The CDR3 here is CASSISGLAGSSYNEQFF. DNA for the CDR3: TGTGCCAGTAGTATCTCGGGACTAGCGGGAAGCTCCTACAATGAGCAGTTCTTC.

For the CDR3, the DNA is TGTGCCAGCAGCTTAAGAGCCTACGAGCAGTACTTC. Translation gives CASSLRAYEQYF. The V and J genes are TRBV13 and TRBJ2-7; the D is unclear. Germline lookup yields CDR1 PRHDT and CDR2 FYEKMQ (reference sequence). The CDR3 is 12 amino acids. Trimming removed 2 bases from V and 2 bases from J, with 4 bases in between.

This clone was seen more than once but under ten times. One junction end disagrees with the germline gene, perhaps due to a read error. Here the CDR3 DNA reads TGTGCCAGCATGACTAGCCCCCAAGGGACCCAGTACTTC. Translation: CASMTSPQGTQYF. The chain couples TRBV6-1 to TRBJ2-5; TRBD2 matches 7 bases. Germline values: CDR1 MNHNS, CDR2 SASEGT. This CDR3 is built from 13 residues.

The chain recombines TRBV13 with TRBJ2-1; 7 bases match TRBD2. Germline assignment: CDR1 PRHDT and CDR2 FYEKMQ (reference sequence). Trimming took 8 bases from V and 8 from J; bases not matched to a gene: 12. CDR3 length: 14 amino acids. Here the CDR3 DNA reads TGTGCCAGCGGCTCCGGACTAGAGGGCTATGAGCAGTTCTTC. Amino acids: CASGSGLEGYEQFF. The whole variable domain, remainder taken from reference TRBV13 and TRBJ2-1, is AAGVIQSPRHLIKEKRETATLKCYPIPRHDTVYWYQQGPGQDPQFLISFYEKMQSDKGSIPDRFSAQQFSDYHSELNMSSLELGDSALYFCASGSGLEGYEQFFGPGTRLTVL.

CDR3 amino acids: CASSIFGGDGYTF. The CDR3 DNA sequence: TGTGCCAGTAGTATATTTGGAGGGGACGGCTACACCTTC. The rearrangement joins TRBV19 to TRBJ1-2; weak D call: TRBD1 (5 bases). Germline loops: CDR1 LNHDA, CDR2 SQIVND (reference sequence). With 2 bases removed from V and 8 bases from J, the gap between germline ends came to 12 bases. The CDR3 covers 13 residues.

The chain uses TRBV7-9 and TRBJ2-7, with 7 bases that match TRBD2. Trimming removed 3 bases from V and 1 base from J; junction bases left unmatched: 3. The CDR3 is 14 residues long. Per the germline V gene, CDR1 is SEHNR and CDR2 is FQNEAQ (reference sequence). Here the CDR3 reads CASSFGGGSYEQYF. CDR3 nucleotides: TGTGCCAGCAGCTTTGGCGGGGGATCCTACGAGCAGTACTTC. Full variable domain (outside the CDR3, taken from reference TRBV7-9 and TRBJ2-7): DTGVSQNPRHKITKRGQNVTFRCDPISEHNRLYWYRQTLGQGPEFLTYFQNEAQLEKSRLLSDRFSAERPKGSFSTLEIQRTEQGDSAMYLCASSFGGGSYEQYFGPGTRLTVT.

This clone was counted many times. This chain links TRBV4-2 with TRBJ1-5, with 8 bases fitting TRBD1. CDR3 length: 17 residues. Germline loops: CDR1 LGHNA, CDR2 YNFKEQ. Germline trimming cut 2 bases from V and 0 bases from J; bases unmatched to any gene: 6. DNA of the CDR3: TGTGCCAGCAGCCAACCAACAGGGGGGAATAGCAATCAGCCCCAGCATTTT. Translating gives CASSQPTGGNSNQPQHF.

This chain joins TRBV7-3 and TRBJ2-2, with TRBD2 matching 8 bases. The CDR3 runs 16 residues. The germline CDR1 and CDR2 sequences are SGHTA and FQGTGA. After removal of 4 bases from V and 4 bases from J, the junction contained 8 bases not matched to a gene. The CDR3 protein is CASSSTPRGGTGELFF. CDR3 in DNA: TGTGCCAGCAGCTCAACCCCCCGGGGGGGCACCGGGGAGCTGTTTTTT.

This sequence joins TRBV5-1 and TRBJ1-1; tentatively, D is TRBD1 (6 bases). The CDR3 is 14 amino acids. V was cut by 4 bases and J by 1 base, with 11 bases left in between. Germline CDR1 and CDR2: SGHRS and YFSETQ. The chain's CDR3 is CASSPQGGNTEAFF. The CDR3 DNA sequence: TGCGCCAGCAGCCCCCAAGGGGGGAACACTGAAGCTTTCTTT.

The genes are TRBV2 and TRBJ2-3; no clear D. Germline V lookup: CDR1 SNHLY, CDR2 FYNNEI. The CDR3 extends over 12 amino acids. Trimming removed 7 bases from V and 5 bases from J, with 10 bases in between. This chain's CDR3 is CASKTAEDTQYF. Written as DNA, the CDR3 is TGTGCCAGCAAGACGGCGGAAGATACGCAGTATTTT.

To note about this clone: Other nucleotide sequences in the sample specify the same CDR3. The rearrangement uses TRBV12-5 and TRBJ2-2; tentative D call: TRBD1 (6 bases). Per the germline V gene, CDR1 is LGHNT and CDR2 is FRNRAP. V lost 6 bases and J lost 6, with 20 bases in between. The CDR3 extends over 16 amino acids. CDR3 residues: CASGLPNRVYSGELFF. CDR3 nucleotides: TGTGCTAGTGGCTTGCCCAACAGGGTGTATTCCGGGGAGCTGTTTTTT.

DNA for the CDR3: TGCGCCAGCAGCCAAGATTTGGGACAGGGGCACACTGAAGCTTTCTTT. Amino acid sequence: CASSQDLGQGHTEAFF. The rearrangement links TRBV4-3 to TRBJ1-1, with 10 bases that match TRBD1. The CDR3 totals 16 residues. The V gene's germline CDR1 is LGHNA and CDR2 YSLEER. V gave up 0 bases and J gave up 3 bases; unmatched junction bases: 4.

This clone was observed at least ten times. The chain has TRBV7-2 and TRBJ2-7; D remains ambiguous. Germline V gene data show CDR1 as SGHTA and CDR2 as FQGNSA. The CDR3 totals 12 residues. V was trimmed by 2 bases and J by 4 bases, leaving 6 bases between them. CDR3 loop: CASSLPLYEQYF. Written as DNA, the CDR3 is TGTGCCAGCAGCTTACCCCTGTACGAGCAGTACTTC.

This clone was detected a few times. The chain couples TRBV5-6 to TRBJ2-7; D is uncertain. V lost 4 bases and J 7 bases, leaving 9 bases between the germline ends. This CDR3 is built from 11 residues. Germline-derived CDR1 and CDR2 are SGHDT and YYEEEE. The CDR3 sequence: CASSGGREQYF. Written as DNA, the CDR3 is TGTGCCAGCAGCGGCGGTCGGGAGCAGTACTTC.

V gene TRBV9 combines with J gene TRBJ2-5; perhaps TRBD1 as D (6 bases). V lost 0 bases and J lost 4, with 10 bases in between. The germline V gene has CDR1 SGDLS and CDR2 YYNGEE. The length of the CDR3 is 14 residues. CDR3 region: CASSVVGASETQYF. Here the CDR3 DNA reads TGTGCCAGCAGCGTAGTGGGGGCCTCAGAGACCCAGTACTTC.